The following is a T cell receptor beta chain sequence with its context. Its antigen is still unknown. An Oncomine TCR Beta short-read assay was used to sequence the DNA from cultured CD4+ T cells. TCRdb used MiXCR to reprocess the PCR reads, holding one entry per CDR3 protein. The sample includes 15,000 to 20,000 distinct CDR3 sequences, approximately 71% of them seen just once. CDR1 is SNHLY, CDR2 FYNNEI, per germline. Deletions cut 8 bases from V and 4 bases from J, with 18 bases between. This CDR3 region has 15 residues. The sample is drawn from a study of vaccination and CD4 T cells after COVID-19. The overall study: Six males and four females, two Hispanic, made up the convalescents. SARS-CoV-2, HCoV-NL63, HCoV-OC43 and HCoV-229E supplied the overlapping spike peptides used to stimulate cells.

Treatment meaning: approximately nine-day PBMC culture with coronavirus spike peptide pools or control peptides (ViraFEST assay). This chain uses TRBV2 with TRBJ2-1; TRBD1 or TRBD2 may be the D gene (5 bases each). Sample: CD4+ T cells from blood, cultured in vitro. The receptor was isolated from a human donor who had recovered from COVID-19. CDR3 bases: TGTGCCAGCGGGGAGAGGACACGGGCTTACAATGAGCAGTTCTTC. Translating gives CASGERTRAYNEQFF.